Listed here is a single TCR beta chain. Its antigen is still unknown. This sample was included in a study of CXCR3-negative and CXCR3-positive naive CD8 T cells. Turning to the study itself: Some 150 million TRB reads in total, about 1.5 +/- 0.3 million per library.

The germline V gene encodes CDR1 MNHEY and CDR2 SVGAGI. The CDR3 sequence is 14 residues long. TRB cDNA libraries were made by UMI-labeled 5' RACE. Using the 5' RACE reads, TCRdb records one entry per CDR3 protein without DNA. This table lists around 140,000 distinct CDR3 sequences. Findings and limits, study-wide: Memory cells showed distinct TRBV-TRBJ patterns, while the two naive subsets matched.

The V gene is TRBV6-5, the J gene TRBJ2-7; the D gene TCRdb calls, TRBD1, cannot be checked with no DNA. Sequencing was carried out using naive CXCR3- CD8+ T cells from blood. Subset reported: CD45RO-CCR7+CD27+CD95- naive CD8+ T cells lacking CXCR3 (TNR3-). This TCR was sampled from a human donor in good health. Some clones in this sample may be carry-over from other donors' samples. This chain's CDR3 is CASSTGFGAYEQYF.